Sequencing of this TCR beta chain was carried out in a study of blood T cell repertoires in COVID-19. On the study more broadly: Sources were T cells, B-cell-depleted T cells, or PBMCs; the material itself was cDNA or gDNA.

This clone has a single count. The assay was immunoSEQ multiplex PCR, and TCRdb's table has in-frame clones only and misses some. The data show some 330,000 clones, with 92% seen just once and roughly 20% held by the top ten. CDR1 and CDR2 from the germline V gene are MDHEN and SYDVKM. V lost 4 bases and J lost 6; bases outside the gene matches: 8. The CDR3 is made up of 15 amino acids. The chain recombines TRBV28 with TRBJ2-2; TRBD2 aligns across 7 bases. This sequence originates from a woman aged 25 to 45 who had recovered from COVID-19. The specimen sequenced was PBMCs or T cells enriched from blood (not recorded which). The CDR3 nucleotides read TGTGCCAGCAGTTGGAGAGGGAGGGCCGCCGGGGAGCTGTTTTTT. Its protein is CASSWRGRAAGELFF.